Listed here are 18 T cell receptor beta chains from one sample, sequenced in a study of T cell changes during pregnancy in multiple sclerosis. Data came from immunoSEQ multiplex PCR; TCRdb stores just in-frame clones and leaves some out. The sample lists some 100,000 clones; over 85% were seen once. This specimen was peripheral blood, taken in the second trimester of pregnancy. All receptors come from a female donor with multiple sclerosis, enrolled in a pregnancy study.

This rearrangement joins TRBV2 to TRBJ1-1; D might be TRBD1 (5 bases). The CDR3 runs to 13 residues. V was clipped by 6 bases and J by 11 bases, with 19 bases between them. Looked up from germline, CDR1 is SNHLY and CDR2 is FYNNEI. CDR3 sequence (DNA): TGTGCCAGCAGGGGGGGAGGGGTCCGGTACGCTTTCTTT. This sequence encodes CASRGGGVRYAFF.

The CDR3 region is CASSPTGVDYGYTF. The CDR3 bases are TGTGCCAGCAGCCCAACAGGGGTCGACTATGGCTACACCTTC. The chain is built from TRBV7-3 and TRBJ1-2, with 7 nucleotides matching TRBD1. Per germline, CDR1 SGHTA and CDR2 FQGTGA. V shed 5 bases and J 3 bases; nucleotides not matched to a gene: 6. The CDR3 has 14 residues.

CDR3 protein: CASADRDRGYEQYF. CDR3 DNA sequence: TGTGCCAGCGCCGACCGGGACAGGGGTTACGAGCAGTACTTC. The chain employs TRBV2 and TRBJ2-7, with 10 bases aligning to TRBD1. This CDR3 spans 14 amino acids. Germline values: CDR1 SNHLY, CDR2 FYNNEI. The V segment lost 8 bases and the J segment 4 bases; nucleotides outside the gene matches: 8.

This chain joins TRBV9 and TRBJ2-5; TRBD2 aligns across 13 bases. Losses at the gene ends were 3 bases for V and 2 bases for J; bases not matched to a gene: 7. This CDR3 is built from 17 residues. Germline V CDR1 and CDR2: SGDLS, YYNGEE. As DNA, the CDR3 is TGTGCCAGCAGCGGAGGCGGACTAGCGGGGGTGCAAGAGACCCAGTACTTC. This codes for CASSGGGLAGVQETQYF.

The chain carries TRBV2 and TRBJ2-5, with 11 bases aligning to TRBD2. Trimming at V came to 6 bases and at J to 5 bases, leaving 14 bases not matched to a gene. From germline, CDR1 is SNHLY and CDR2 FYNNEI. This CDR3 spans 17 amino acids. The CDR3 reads CASSLLVAGGPGETQYF. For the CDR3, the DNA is TGTGCCAGCAGCCTTTTGGTAGCGGGAGGGCCGGGGGAGACCCAGTACTTC.

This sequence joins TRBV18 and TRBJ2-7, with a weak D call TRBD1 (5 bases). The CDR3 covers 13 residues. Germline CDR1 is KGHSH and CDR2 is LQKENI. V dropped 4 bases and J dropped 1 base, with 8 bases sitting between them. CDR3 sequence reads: CASSHDSSYEQYF. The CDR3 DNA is TGTGCCAGCTCACACGACAGTTCCTACGAGCAGTACTTC.

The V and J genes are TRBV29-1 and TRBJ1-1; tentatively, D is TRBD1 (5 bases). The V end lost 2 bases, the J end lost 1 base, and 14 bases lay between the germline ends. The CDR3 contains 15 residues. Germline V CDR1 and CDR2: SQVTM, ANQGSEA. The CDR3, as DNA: TGCAGCGTTGAAACGATTGGGGCGGCGAACACTGAAGCTTTCTTT. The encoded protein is CSVETIGAANTEAFF. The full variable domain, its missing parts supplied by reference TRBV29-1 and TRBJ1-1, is SAVISQKPSRDICQRGTSLTIQCQVDSQVTMMFWYRQQPGQSLTLIATANQGSEATYESGFVIDKFPISRPNLTFSTLTVSNMSPEDSSIYLCSVETIGAANTEAFFGQGTRLTVV.

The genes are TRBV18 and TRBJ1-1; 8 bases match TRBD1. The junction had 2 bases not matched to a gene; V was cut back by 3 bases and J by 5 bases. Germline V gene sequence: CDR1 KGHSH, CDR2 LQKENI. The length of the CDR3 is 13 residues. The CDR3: CASSPTGGTEAFF. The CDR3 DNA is TGTGCCAGCTCACCCACAGGGGGGACTGAAGCTTTCTTT.

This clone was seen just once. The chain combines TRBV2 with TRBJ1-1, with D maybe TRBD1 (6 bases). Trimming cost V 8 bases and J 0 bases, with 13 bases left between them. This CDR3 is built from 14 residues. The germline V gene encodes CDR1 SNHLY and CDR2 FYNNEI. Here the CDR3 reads CASEYRVMNTEAFF. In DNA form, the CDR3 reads TGTGCCAGCGAGTACAGGGTAATGAACACTGAAGCTTTCTTT.

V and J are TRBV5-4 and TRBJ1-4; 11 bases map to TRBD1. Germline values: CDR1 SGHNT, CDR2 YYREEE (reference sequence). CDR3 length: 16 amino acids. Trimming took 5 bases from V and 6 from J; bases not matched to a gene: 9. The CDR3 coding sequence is TGTGCCAGCAGTGCAGCACCGGGACAGGGGGATGAAAAACTGTTTTTT. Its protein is CASSAAPGQGDEKLFF.

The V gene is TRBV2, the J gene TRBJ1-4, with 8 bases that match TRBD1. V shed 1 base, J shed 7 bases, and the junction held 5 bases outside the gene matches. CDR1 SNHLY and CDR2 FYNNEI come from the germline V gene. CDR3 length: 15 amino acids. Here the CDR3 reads CASSEDRTGIEKLFF. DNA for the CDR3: TGTGCCAGCAGTGAAGACAGGACAGGGATTGAAAAACTGTTTTTT. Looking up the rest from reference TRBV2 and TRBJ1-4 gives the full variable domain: EPEVTQTPSHQVTQMGQEVILRCVPISNHLYFYWYRQILGQKVEFLVSFYNNEISEKSEIFDDQFSVERPDGSNFTLKIRSTKLEDSAMYFCASSEDRTGIEKLFFGSGTQLSVL.

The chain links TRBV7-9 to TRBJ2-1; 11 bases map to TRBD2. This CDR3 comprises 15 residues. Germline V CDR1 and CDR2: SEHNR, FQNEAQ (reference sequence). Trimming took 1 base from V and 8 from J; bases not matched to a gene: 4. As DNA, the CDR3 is TGTGCCAGCAGCTTAGATAGCGGGGGGGGCCATGAGCAGTTCTTC. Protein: CASSLDSGGGHEQFF.

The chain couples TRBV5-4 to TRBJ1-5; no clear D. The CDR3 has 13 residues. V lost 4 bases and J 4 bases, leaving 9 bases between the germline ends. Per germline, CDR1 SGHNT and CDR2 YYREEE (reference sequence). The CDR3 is CASSPGVNQPQHF. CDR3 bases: TGTGCCAGCAGCCCTGGAGTTAATCAGCCCCAGCATTTT.

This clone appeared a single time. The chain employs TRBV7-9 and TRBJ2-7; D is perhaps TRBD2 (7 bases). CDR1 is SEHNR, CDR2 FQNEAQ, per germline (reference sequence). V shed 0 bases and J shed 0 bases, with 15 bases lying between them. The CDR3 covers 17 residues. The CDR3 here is CASSLAQGLYNSYEQYF. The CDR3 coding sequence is TGTGCCAGCAGCTTAGCACAGGGACTATACAACTCCTACGAGCAGTACTTC.

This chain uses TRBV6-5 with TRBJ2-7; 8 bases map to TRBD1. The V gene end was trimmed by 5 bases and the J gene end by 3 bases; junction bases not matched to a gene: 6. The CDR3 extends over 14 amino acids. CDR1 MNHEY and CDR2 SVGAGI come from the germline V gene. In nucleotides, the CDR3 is TGTGCCAGCAGTCGGGACAGGACCTTCTACGAGCAGTACTTC. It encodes CASSRDRTFYEQYF.

The CDR3 nucleotides are TGTGCCAGCAGCTTAGTAGGGCGGGGGGGGGTCCAAGAGACCCAGTACTTC. Translation: CASSLVGRGGVQETQYF. This chain connects TRBV11-2 to TRBJ2-5, with TRBD2 identical over 9 bases. The CDR3 extends over 17 amino acids. Per the germline V gene, CDR1 is SGHAT and CDR2 is FQNNGV. The V and J ends lost 1 base and 1 base, in that order; junction bases with no gene match: 7.

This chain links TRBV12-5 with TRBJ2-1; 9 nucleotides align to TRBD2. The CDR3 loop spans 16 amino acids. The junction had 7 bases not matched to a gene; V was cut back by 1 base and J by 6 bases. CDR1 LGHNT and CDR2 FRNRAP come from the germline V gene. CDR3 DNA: TGTGCTAGTGGTTTGGGTAGCGGGAGAGACTCCAATGAGCAGTTCTTC. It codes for CASGLGSGRDSNEQFF.

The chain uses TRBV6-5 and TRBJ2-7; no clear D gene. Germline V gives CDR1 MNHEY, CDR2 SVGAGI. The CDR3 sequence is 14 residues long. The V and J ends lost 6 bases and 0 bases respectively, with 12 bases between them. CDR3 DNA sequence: TGTGCCAGCAGGGTACTATCGAGCTCCTACGAGCAGTACTTC. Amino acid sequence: CASRVLSSSYEQYF.